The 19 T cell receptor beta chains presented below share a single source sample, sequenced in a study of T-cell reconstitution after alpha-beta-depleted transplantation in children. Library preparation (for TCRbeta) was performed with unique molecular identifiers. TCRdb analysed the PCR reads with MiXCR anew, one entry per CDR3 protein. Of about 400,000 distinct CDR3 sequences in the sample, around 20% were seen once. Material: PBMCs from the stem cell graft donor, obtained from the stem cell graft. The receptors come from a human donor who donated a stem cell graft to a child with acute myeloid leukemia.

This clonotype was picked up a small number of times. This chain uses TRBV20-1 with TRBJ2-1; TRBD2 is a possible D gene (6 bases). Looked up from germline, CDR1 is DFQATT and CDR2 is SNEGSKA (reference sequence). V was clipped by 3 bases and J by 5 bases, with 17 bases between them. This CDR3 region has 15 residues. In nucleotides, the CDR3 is TGCAGTGCTAGTTATGGGACTTGGAGAGACAATGAGCAGTTCTTC. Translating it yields CSASYGTWRDNEQFF.

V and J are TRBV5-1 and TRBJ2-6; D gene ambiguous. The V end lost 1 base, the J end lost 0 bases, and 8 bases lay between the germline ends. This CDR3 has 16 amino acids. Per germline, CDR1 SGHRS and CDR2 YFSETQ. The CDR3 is CASSLKRASGANVLTF. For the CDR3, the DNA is TGCGCCAGCAGCTTGAAGCGTGCCTCTGGGGCCAACGTCCTGACTTTC.

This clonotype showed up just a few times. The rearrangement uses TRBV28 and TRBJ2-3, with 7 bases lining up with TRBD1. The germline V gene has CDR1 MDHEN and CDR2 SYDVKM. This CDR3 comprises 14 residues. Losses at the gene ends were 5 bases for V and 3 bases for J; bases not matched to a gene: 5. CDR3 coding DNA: TGTGCCAGCAGTCCGGGACAGCAAACAGATACGCAGTATTTT. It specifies CASSPGQQTDTQYF. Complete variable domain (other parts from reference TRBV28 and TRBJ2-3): DVKVTQSSRYLVKRTGEKVFLECVQDMDHENMFWYRQDPGLGLRLIYFSYDVKMKEKGDIPEGYSVSREKKERFSLILESASTNQTSMYLCASSPGQQTDTQYFGPGTRLTVL.

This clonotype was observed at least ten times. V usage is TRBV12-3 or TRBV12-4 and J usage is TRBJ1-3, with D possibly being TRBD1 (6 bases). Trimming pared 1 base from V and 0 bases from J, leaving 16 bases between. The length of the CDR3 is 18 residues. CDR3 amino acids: CASSLDELIQGSGNTIYF. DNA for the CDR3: TGTGCCAGCAGTTTAGATGAATTAATACAGGGCTCTGGAAACACCATATATTTT.

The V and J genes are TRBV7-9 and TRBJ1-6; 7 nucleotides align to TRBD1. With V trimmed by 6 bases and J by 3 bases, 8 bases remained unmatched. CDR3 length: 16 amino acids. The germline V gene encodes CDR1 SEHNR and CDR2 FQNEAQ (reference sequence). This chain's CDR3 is CASREFTGDYNSPLHF. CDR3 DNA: TGTGCCAGCAGGGAGTTCACAGGGGACTATAATTCACCCCTCCACTTT.

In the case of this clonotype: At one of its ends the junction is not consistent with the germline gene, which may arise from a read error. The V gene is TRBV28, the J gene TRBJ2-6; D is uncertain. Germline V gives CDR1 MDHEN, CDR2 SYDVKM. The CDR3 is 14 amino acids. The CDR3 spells CASSAPSEANVLTF. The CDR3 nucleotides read TGTGCCAGCAGTGCCCCTTCTGAGGCCAACGTCCTGACTTTC.

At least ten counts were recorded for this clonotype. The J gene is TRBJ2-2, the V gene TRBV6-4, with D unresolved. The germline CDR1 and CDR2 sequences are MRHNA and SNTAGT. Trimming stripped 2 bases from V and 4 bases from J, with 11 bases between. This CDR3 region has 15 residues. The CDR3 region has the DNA TGTGCCAGCAGTGACAGTGACTTAGGCACCGGGGAGCTGTTTTTT. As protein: CASSDSDLGTGELFF.

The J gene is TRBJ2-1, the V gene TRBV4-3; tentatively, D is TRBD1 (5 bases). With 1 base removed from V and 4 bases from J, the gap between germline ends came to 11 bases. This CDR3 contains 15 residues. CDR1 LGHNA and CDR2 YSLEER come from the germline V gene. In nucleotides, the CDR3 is TGCGCCAGCAGCCAAGGCCGAGACAGATACAATGAGCAGTTCTTC. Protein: CASSQGRDRYNEQFF.

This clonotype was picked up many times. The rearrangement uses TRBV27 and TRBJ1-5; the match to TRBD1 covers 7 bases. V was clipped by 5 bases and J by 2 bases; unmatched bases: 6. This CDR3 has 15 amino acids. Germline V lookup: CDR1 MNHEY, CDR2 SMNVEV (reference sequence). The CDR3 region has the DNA TGTGCCAGCAGTGCCCGACAGGGAGGCAATCAGCCCCAGCATTTT. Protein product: CASSARQGGNQPQHF.

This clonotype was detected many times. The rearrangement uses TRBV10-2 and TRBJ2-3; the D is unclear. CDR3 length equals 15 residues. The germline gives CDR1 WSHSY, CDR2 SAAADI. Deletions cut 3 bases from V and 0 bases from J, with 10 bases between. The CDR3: CASSDGRPSTDTQYF. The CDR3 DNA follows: TGCGCCAGCAGTGACGGGCGGCCCAGCACAGATACGCAGTATTTT.

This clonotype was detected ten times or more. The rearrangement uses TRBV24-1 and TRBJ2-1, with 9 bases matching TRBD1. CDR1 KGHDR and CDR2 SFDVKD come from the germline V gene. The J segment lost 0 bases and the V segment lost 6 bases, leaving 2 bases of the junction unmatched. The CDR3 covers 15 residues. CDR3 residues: CATSKGQGSYNEQFF. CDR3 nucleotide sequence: TGTGCCACCAGTAAGGGACAGGGCTCCTACAATGAGCAGTTCTTC.

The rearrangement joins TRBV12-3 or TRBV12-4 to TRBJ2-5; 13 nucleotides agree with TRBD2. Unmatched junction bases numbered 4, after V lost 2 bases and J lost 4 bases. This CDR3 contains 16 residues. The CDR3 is CASSLRTSGRGETQYF. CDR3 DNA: TGTGCCAGCAGTTTAAGGACTAGCGGGAGAGGAGAGACCCAGTACTTC.

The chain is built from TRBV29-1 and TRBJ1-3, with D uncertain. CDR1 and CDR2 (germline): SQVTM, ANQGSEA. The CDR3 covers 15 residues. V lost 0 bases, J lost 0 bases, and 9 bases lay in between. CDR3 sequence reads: CSVEDRITSGNTIYF. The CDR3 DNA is TGCAGCGTTGAAGATCGAATAACCTCTGGAAACACCATATATTTT.

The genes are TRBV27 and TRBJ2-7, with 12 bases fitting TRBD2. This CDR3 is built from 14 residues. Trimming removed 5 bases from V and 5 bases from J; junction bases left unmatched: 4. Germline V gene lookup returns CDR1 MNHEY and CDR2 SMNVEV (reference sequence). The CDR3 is CASSRLAGDNEQYF. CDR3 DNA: TGTGCCAGCAGTCGACTAGCGGGAGACAACGAGCAGTACTTC.

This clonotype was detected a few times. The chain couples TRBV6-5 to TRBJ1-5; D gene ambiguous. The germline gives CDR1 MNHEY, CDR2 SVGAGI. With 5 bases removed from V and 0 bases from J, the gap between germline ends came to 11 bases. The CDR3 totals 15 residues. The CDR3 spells CASSPWQNSNQPQHF. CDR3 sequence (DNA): TGTGCCAGCAGTCCGTGGCAGAATAGCAATCAGCCCCAGCATTTT.

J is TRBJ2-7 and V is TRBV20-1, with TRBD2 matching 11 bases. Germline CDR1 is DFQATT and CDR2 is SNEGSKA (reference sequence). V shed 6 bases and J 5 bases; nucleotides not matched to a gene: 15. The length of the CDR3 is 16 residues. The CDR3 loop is CSATIGGSGRDDEQYF. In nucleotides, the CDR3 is TGCAGTGCAACAATAGGGGGTAGCGGGAGGGACGACGAGCAGTACTTC.

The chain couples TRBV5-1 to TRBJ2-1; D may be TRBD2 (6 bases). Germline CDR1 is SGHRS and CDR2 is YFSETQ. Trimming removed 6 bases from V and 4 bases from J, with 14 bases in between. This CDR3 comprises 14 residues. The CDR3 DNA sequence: TGCGCCAGCATCTTTGGACTACAGTACAATGAGCAGTTCTTC. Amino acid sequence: CASIFGLQYNEQFF.

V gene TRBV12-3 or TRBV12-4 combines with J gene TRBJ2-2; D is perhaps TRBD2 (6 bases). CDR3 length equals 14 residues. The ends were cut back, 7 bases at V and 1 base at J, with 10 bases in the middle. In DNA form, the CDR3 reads TGTGCCAGCACCTTGGGGGGGAACACCGGGGAGCTGTTTTTT. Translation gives CASTLGGNTGELFF.

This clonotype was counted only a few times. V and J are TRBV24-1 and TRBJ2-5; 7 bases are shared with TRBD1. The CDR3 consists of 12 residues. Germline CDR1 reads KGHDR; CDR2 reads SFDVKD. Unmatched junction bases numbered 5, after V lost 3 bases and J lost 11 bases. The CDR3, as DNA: TGTGCCACCAGTGATCTGGGACAGCTACAGTACTTC. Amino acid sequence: CATSDLGQLQYF.